Listed below are T cell receptor beta chains from one sample, sequenced in a study of CD4 T cells in relation to SARS-CoV-2 and coronaviruses. Assay: immunoSEQ multiplex PCR; the TCRdb copy retains only in-frame clones and omits some. Of about 35,000 clones detected, roughly four fifths appear once; the ten largest clones hold 6.6%. Their antigen targets remain unknown. Sequencing was done on a sample of naive CD4+ T cells from PBMCs, cultured in vitro. Receptors originate from an adult with COVID-19. CDR3s include the opening cysteine and the closing phenylalanine or tryptophan. A D gene is named only where the DNA matches it firmly. Clone size is shown for a subset of rows, as once, few, many or a class of expanded clone.

J gene,clone size,D gene,CDR3 length,V gene,CDR3 protein,CDR3 DNA
TRBJ1-5,.,.,16,TRBV19,CASSIGAGRYNQPQHF,TGTGCCAGCTCCATCGGAGCCGGGAGGTACAATCAGCCCCAGCATTTT
TRBJ2-3,.,TRBD2,15,TRBV6-6,CASKDTGTITDTQYF,TGTGCCAGCAAGGATACCGGGACTATCACAGATACGCAGTATTTT
TRBJ1-4,.,.,15,TRBV9,CASSVQGLGNEKLFF,TGTGCCAGCAGCGTCCAGGGACTAGGGAATGAAAAACTGTTTTTT
TRBJ2-7,.,.,15,TRBV4-1,CASSQGSARIYEQYF,TGCGCCAGCAGCCAAGGGAGTGCTCGGATCTACGAGCAGTACTTC
TRBJ2-6,.,.,12,TRBV14,CASSPGANVLTF,TGTGCCAGCAGCCCTGGGGCCAACGTCCTGACTTTC
TRBJ2-7,.,.,12,TRBV28,CASMRAPGEQYF,TGTGCCAGCATGAGGGCCCCCGGGGAGCAGTACTTC
TRBJ2-7,.,.,15,TRBV14,CASSRATGKKGEQYF,TGTGCCAGCAGCCGGGCCACAGGGAAGAAGGGCGAGCAGTACTTC
TRBJ2-2,.,.,15,TRBV4-1,CASSPTVGVTGELFF,TGCGCCAGCAGCCCCACTGTAGGGGTGACCGGGGAGCTGTTTTTT
TRBJ2-7,.,TRBD1,13,TRBV5-8,CASGKTGGYEQYF,TGTGCCAGCGGAAAAACAGGGGGGTACGAGCAGTACTTC
TRBJ2-5,.,TRBD2,15,TRBV2,CASSGTSGRRETQYF,TGTGCCAGCAGCGGGACTAGCGGGAGGCGGGAGACCCAGTACTTC
TRBJ1-2,.,TRBD1,14,TRBV7-9,CASSRTFGTDGYTF,TGTGCCAGCAGCCGAACCTTTGGGACAGATGGCTACACCTTC
TRBJ2-1,.,TRBD2,15,TRBV5-1,CASSTSGRVGDEQFF,TGCGCCAGCAGCACAAGCGGGAGAGTGGGCGATGAGCAGTTCTTC
TRBJ2-2,few,TRBD2,17,TRBV11-3,CASSSALAGGPTGELFF,TGTGCCAGCAGCTCCGCTTTAGCGGGAGGGCCCACCGGGGAGCTGTTTTTT
TRBJ2-5,few,.,15,TRBV11-2,CASSLVPGEGETQYF,TGTGCCAGCAGCTTAGTCCCAGGGGAAGGAGAGACCCAGTACTTC
TRBJ1-1,.,.,15,TRBV24-1,CATSDGKNGNTEAFF,TGTGCCACCAGTGATGGAAAAAATGGGAACACTGAAGCTTTCTTT
TRBJ2-7,.,.,14,TRBV21-1,CASSKEAGPYEQYF,TGTGCCAGCAGCAAAGAGGCAGGGCCCTACGAGCAGTACTTC
TRBJ2-3,.,TRBD1,18,TRBV4-2,CASSQGGQASDGTDTQYF,TGTGCCAGCAGCCAAGGGGGACAGGCTAGCGACGGCACAGATACGCAGTATTTT
TRBJ2-5,.,.,15,TRBV6-5,CASSYSHTQGETQYF,TGTGCCAGCAGTTACTCTCACACCCAGGGAGAGACCCAGTACTTC
TRBJ2-7,.,.,13,TRBV28,CASSLETSYEQYF,TGTGCCAGCAGTTTGGAGACCTCCTACGAGCAGTACTTC
TRBJ2-1,.,.,13,TRBV7-2,CASSLAPAREQFF,TGTGCCAGCAGCTTAGCGCCGGCGCGTGAGCAGTTCTTC
TRBJ2-3,.,.,12,TRBV19,CASSTRSDTQYF,TGTGCCAGTAGTACCCGATCGGATACGCAGTATTTT
TRBJ2-1,.,.,12,TRBV7-3,CASSQGLNEQFF,TGTGCCAGCAGCCAGGGGCTCAATGAGCAGTTCTTC